One sample yielded the 8 T cell receptor beta chains listed below, sequenced in a study of beta chain features in type 1 diabetes (dated by TCRdb to 2016 to 2019). Library method: the immunoSEQ multiplex PCR assay. The entire isolated RNA was reverse transcribed using the High Capacity cDNA Reverse Transcription Kit, and thus expressed TCRB transcripts were sequenced. TCRdb took this table from immuneACCESS and kept in-frame rearrangements with V and J called. Such tables lack part of the clones; where checked against another copy, unresolved V genes explain under half of the gap, and the rest is unexplained. The sample profile shows hundreds of thousands of clones; 17% of them were found once. Around 0.02% of the sample is held by the ten biggest clonotypes. The source material was naive CD4+ T cells from blood. The cell subset or site label of this sample denotes: true naive CD4+ T cells. Every receptor here comes from a woman in her late teens or twenties in good health.

The chain has TRBV6-6 and TRBJ2-5, with TRBD1 as a possible D gene (5 bases). The CDR3 length is 13 residues. V was trimmed by 5 bases and J by 2 bases, leaving 9 bases between them. Germline V gene sequence: CDR1 MNHNY, CDR2 SVGAGI (reference sequence). As DNA, the CDR3 is TGTGCCAGCAGTCGGACATTTCAAGAGACCCAGTACTTC. It codes for CASSRTFQETQYF.

This clone was seen more than once but under ten times. This chain connects TRBV5-1 to TRBJ2-1; 10 bases are a match to TRBD2. V gave up 1 base and J gave up 5 bases; unmatched junction bases: 3. This CDR3 contains 15 residues. From germline, CDR1 is SGHRS and CDR2 YFSETQ. The CDR3 region has the DNA TGCGCCAGCAGCTTGACACTAGCGGGAAACAATGAGCAGTTCTTC. It codes for CASSLTLAGNNEQFF.

V usage is TRBV5-4 and J usage is TRBJ2-5; D is undetermined. The CDR3 has 12 residues. Trimming pared 4 bases from V and 3 bases from J, leaving 7 bases between. CDR1 and CDR2 (germline): SGHNT, YYREEE (reference sequence). In DNA, the CDR3 is TGTGCCAGCAGCCGAGCCGAAGAGACCCAGTACTTC. Translating gives CASSRAEETQYF.

The genes are TRBV2 and TRBJ2-3, with a weak D call TRBD2 (6 bases). V was pared by 0 bases and J by 5 bases, with 21 bases between. This CDR3 is 18 amino acids long. The germline gives CDR1 SNHLY, CDR2 FYNNEI. In nucleotides, the CDR3 is TGTGCCAGCAGTGAAGCACCCGCCGCGGGGCCTCAGGGAGATACGCAGTATTTT. Amino acids: CASSEAPAAGPQGDTQYF.

This clone was seen a single time. The junction differs from germline at one of its ends, possibly a read error. The J gene is TRBJ2-3, the V gene TRBV7-3; possible D gene TRBD1, 6 bases. The CDR3 loop spans 14 amino acids. Germline loops: CDR1 SGHTA, CDR2 FQGTGA. CDR3 bases: TGCGCCAGCAGCCAGGGACACTTCACAGATACGCAGTATTTT. This sequence encodes CASSQGHFTDTQYF.

CDR3 nucleotide sequence: TGTGCCAGCAGCTTACCGGGCGTCAATGAGCAGTTCTTC. Translating it yields CASSLPGVNEQFF. The chain uses TRBV7-2 and TRBJ2-1, with D uncertain. Germline V gene sequence: CDR1 SGHTA, CDR2 FQGNSA. V lost 2 bases to trimming and J lost 6 bases, with 8 bases between them. The CDR3 has 13 residues.

The CDR3 nucleotides are TGTGCCAGCAGTAGACCCGGGACAGGGGGGGCCTATGGCTACACCTTC. Its translation: CASSRPGTGGAYGYTF. The V and J genes are TRBV28 and TRBJ1-2; 11 nucleotides align to TRBD1. The CDR3 has 16 amino acids. V gave up 5 bases and J gave up 4 bases; unmatched junction bases: 9. In germline, CDR1 is MDHEN, CDR2 SYDVKM.

In this sample, this clone turned up a few times. V and J are TRBV4-1 and TRBJ1-4, with D tentatively TRBD1 (6 bases). Trimming pared 1 base from V and 5 bases from J, leaving 14 bases between. Germline CDR1 reads MGHRA; CDR2 reads YSYEKL. The CDR3 is 16 residues long. DNA for the CDR3: TGCGCCAGCAGCCAAGGCGACAGGCCGAGAAATGAAAAACTGTTTTTT. It encodes CASSQGDRPRNEKLFF.